These 23 T cell receptor beta chains were all obtained from the same sample, sequenced in a study of control samples from healthy donors and cancer patients. Clones were read by immunoSEQ multiplex PCR, and TCRdb kept only the in-frame ones, dropping some. This table lists approximately 190,000 clones. The sequenced material came from blood. The receptors shown here come from a woman in her 30s in good health.

The chain joins TRBV27 to TRBJ2-5, with D maybe TRBD2 (7 bases). The CDR3 runs 18 residues. Germline CDR1 is MNHEY and CDR2 is SMNVEV (reference sequence). Trimming took 1 base from V and 4 from J, leaving 22 bases between them. In nucleotides, the CDR3 is TGTGCCAGCAGTTTATTGGGGGGGACACCAGGGGTTGGAGAGACCCAGTACTTC. It translates to CASSLLGGTPGVGETQYF.

The chain recombines TRBV7-9 with TRBJ1-1, with TRBD1 matching over 8 bases. The V segment lost 5 bases and the J segment 5 bases; nucleotides outside the gene matches: 13. This CDR3 region has 16 residues. CDR1 is SEHNR and CDR2 is FQNEAQ in the germline V gene (reference sequence). CDR3 coding DNA: TGTGCCAGCAGCCTACAGGGGGAAATGGGGAAAACTGAAGCTTTCTTT. It encodes CASSLQGEMGKTEAFF.

This chain uses TRBV19 with TRBJ2-5; D might be TRBD1 (5 bases). V dropped 6 bases and J dropped 1 base, with 9 bases sitting between them. The germline V gene has CDR1 LNHDA and CDR2 SQIVND (reference sequence). This CDR3 has 13 amino acids. CDR3 in amino acids: CASRPTVQETQYF. The CDR3 DNA reads TGTGCCAGTAGACCGACAGTCCAAGAGACCCAGTACTTC.

This sequence joins TRBV7-3 and TRBJ1-6; D unclear. The CDR3 consists of 12 residues. Germline assignment: CDR1 SGHTA and CDR2 FQGTGA. V lost 2 bases and J lost 8, with 4 bases in between. This CDR3 is CASSLGDSPLHF. As DNA, the CDR3 is TGTGCCAGCAGCTTAGGGGATTCACCCCTCCACTTT.

The rearrangement links TRBV5-5 to TRBJ2-5; the D is unclear. The CDR3 runs to 13 residues. V was pared by 0 bases and J by 1 base, with 4 bases between. Germline CDR1 SGHKS, CDR2 YYEKEE (reference sequence). The CDR3: CASSLGSQETQYF. In DNA, the CDR3 is TGTGCCAGCAGCTTGGGCAGCCAAGAGACCCAGTACTTC.

V and J are TRBV14 and TRBJ2-5; D is perhaps TRBD1 (8 bases). V gave up 4 bases and J gave up 5 bases, with 17 bases separating them. The germline CDR1 and CDR2 sequences are SGHDN and FVKESK. This CDR3 contains 15 residues. The CDR3 DNA follows: TGTGCCAGCAGCCGTAGACAGGGGAGGGACGAGACCCAGTACTTC. Amino acids: CASSRRQGRDETQYF.

The chain links TRBV28 to TRBJ2-7; possibly TRBD1 for D (6 bases). Trimming left V 3 bases short and J 2 bases short, with 14 bases between. There are 15 residues in the CDR3. CDR1 and CDR2 from the germline V gene are MDHEN and SYDVKM. CDR3 sequence reads: CASSLNTGIAYEQYF. The CDR3 nucleotides read TGTGCCAGCAGTTTGAATACAGGGATCGCCTACGAGCAGTACTTC. Supplemented by reference TRBV28 and TRBJ2-7, the full variable domain reads DVKVTQSSRYLVKRTGEKVFLECVQDMDHENMFWYRQDPGLGLRLIYFSYDVKMKEKGDIPEGYSVSREKKERFSLILESASTNQTSMYLCASSLNTGIAYEQYFGPGTRLTVT.

The chain carries TRBV28 and TRBJ1-2, with unresolved D. The CDR3 loop spans 16 amino acids. V was clipped by 2 bases and J by 3 bases, with 16 bases between them. The germline V gene encodes CDR1 MDHEN and CDR2 SYDVKM. CDR3 loop: CASSLVGPGPDYGYTF. The DNA for the CDR3 is TGTGCCAGCAGTTTAGTTGGTCCCGGGCCGGACTATGGCTACACCTTC.

The V and J genes are TRBV4-1 and TRBJ1-4; D perhaps matches TRBD1 (6 bases). The V gene lost 4 bases and the J gene lost 10 bases, with 13 bases spanning the gap. CDR1 MGHRA and CDR2 YSYEKL come from the germline V gene. The CDR3 sequence is 13 residues long. Here the CDR3 DNA reads TGCGCCAGCAGCCCCGCAGGACAGAGAAAACTGTTTTTT. Translation: CASSPAGQRKLFF.

The chain links TRBV7-2 to TRBJ1-1; unclear D gene. Germline V gives CDR1 SGHTA, CDR2 FQGNSA. The CDR3 consists of 15 residues. Trimming shortened V by 2 bases and J by 1 base, and 11 bases separated the two germline ends. The CDR3 DNA sequence: TGTGCCAGCAGCTTAACGAGGCAGAGGAACACTGAAGCTTTCTTT. It translates to CASSLTRQRNTEAFF.

The rearrangement uses TRBV20-1 and TRBJ2-5; the D gene is possibly TRBD2 (6 bases). V lost 4 bases, J lost 9 bases, and 12 bases lay in between. This CDR3 comprises 11 residues. CDR1 and CDR2 (germline): DFQATT, SNEGSKA (reference sequence). The CDR3 loop reads CSATGRGAQYF. In nucleotides, the CDR3 is TGCAGTGCTACCGGGAGAGGGGCCCAGTACTTC.

Written as DNA, the CDR3 is TGTGCCAGCAGCTTAAAGGCAGGGGCGTCGTCAGAAGCTTTCTTT. As protein: CASSLKAGASSEAFF. The chain carries TRBV7-3 and TRBJ1-1; TRBD1 might be the D (6 bases). V lost 1 base and J lost 8, with 17 bases in between. Germline V gene data show CDR1 as SGHTA and CDR2 as FQGTGA. The CDR3 totals 15 residues.

J is TRBJ1-4 and V is TRBV7-9; D gene uncertain. Germline V gene lookup returns CDR1 SEHNR and CDR2 FQNEAQ (reference sequence). The CDR3 length is 14 residues. V lost 5 bases to trimming and J lost 7 bases, with 14 bases between them. The CDR3 is CASSQEKTGEKLFF. CDR3 DNA: TGTGCCAGCAGCCAAGAAAAGACGGGTGAAAAACTGTTTTTT. Filled out from reference TRBV7-9 and TRBJ1-4, the complete variable domain reads DTGVSQNPRHKITKRGQNVTFRCDPISEHNRLYWYRQTLGQGPEFLTYFQNEAQLEKSRLLSDRFSAERPKGSFSTLEIQRTEQGDSAMYLCASSQEKTGEKLFFGSGTQLSVL.

The chain employs TRBV28 and TRBJ1-2, with 9 bases fitting TRBD1. Germline V gene lookup returns CDR1 MDHEN and CDR2 SYDVKM. The CDR3 totals 15 residues. V was pared by 6 bases and J by 5 bases, with 10 bases of the junction left unmatched. The CDR3 loop is CASRPTGGAGYGYTF. In nucleotides, the CDR3 is TGTGCCAGCAGACCAACAGGGGGCGCCGGGTATGGCTACACCTTC.

The V and J genes are TRBV5-1 and TRBJ2-7; D gene unclear. V lost 0 bases to trimming and J lost 0 bases, with 13 bases between them. This CDR3 spans 16 amino acids. The germline CDR1 and CDR2 sequences are SGHRS and YFSETQ. The CDR3 loop is CASSLDMRPLSYEQYF. CDR3 DNA sequence: TGCGCCAGCAGCTTGGATATGCGGCCACTCTCCTACGAGCAGTACTTC.

The J gene is TRBJ1-1, the V gene TRBV10-2; weak D call: TRBD1 (5 bases). The CDR3 sequence is 14 residues long. V lost 0 bases to trimming and J lost 1 base, with 6 bases between them. CDR1 WSHSY and CDR2 SAAADI come from the germline V gene. The chain's CDR3 is CASSESTGNTEAFF. CDR3 DNA sequence: TGCGCCAGCAGTGAGTCAACAGGGAACACTGAAGCTTTCTTT.

CDR3 loop: CASSLGGRVGTEAFF. DNA for the CDR3: TGTGCCAGCAGCCTGGGGGGGAGGGTCGGCACTGAAGCTTTCTTT. The rearrangement uses TRBV28 and TRBJ1-1; the D gene is possibly TRBD1 (5 bases). The CDR3 loop spans 15 amino acids. The V gene lost 6 bases and the J gene lost 4 bases, with 18 bases spanning the gap. The germline gives CDR1 MDHEN, CDR2 SYDVKM.

J is TRBJ2-2 and V is TRBV5-4; 7 positions match TRBD2. CDR3 length: 14 amino acids. V gave up 7 bases and J gave up 3 bases; unmatched junction bases: 6. Per the germline V gene, CDR1 is SGHNT and CDR2 is YYREEE (reference sequence). CDR3 residues: CASRLGGDTGELFF. CDR3 coding DNA: TGTGCCAGCCGGTTGGGAGGGGACACCGGGGAGCTGTTTTTT.

J is TRBJ1-5 and V is TRBV3-1 (or the pseudogene TRBV3-2); a possible D gene is TRBD1 (5 bases). Trimming removed 1 base from V and 0 bases from J, with 7 bases in between. The CDR3 sequence is 15 residues long. Germline V gene lookup returns CDR1 LGHDT and CDR2 YNNKEL (reference sequence). CDR3 coding DNA: TGTGCCAGCAGCCAAGCCAGGGATAGCAATCAGCCCCAGCATTTT. This codes for CASSQARDSNQPQHF.

The rearrangement uses TRBV29-1 and TRBJ1-2; D not resolved. The V gene lost 7 bases and the J gene lost 4 bases, with 13 bases spanning the gap. CDR1 and CDR2 (germline): SQVTM, ANQGSEA. The CDR3 sequence is 12 residues long. The CDR3 coding sequence is TGCAGCGCCCTATCGGGAGTCTATGGCTACACCTTC. This translates into CSALSGVYGYTF. Full variable domain (missing parts from reference TRBV29-1 and TRBJ1-2): SAVISQKPSRDICQRGTSLTIQCQVDSQVTMMFWYRQQPGQSLTLIATANQGSEATYESGFVIDKFPISRPNLTFSTLTVSNMSPEDSSIYLCSALSGVYGYTFGSGTRLTVV.

The chain couples TRBV29-1 to TRBJ1-2, with 7 bases aligning to TRBD1. Germline CDR1 SQVTM, CDR2 ANQGSEA. The CDR3 spans 14 residues. V was pared by 2 bases and J by 4 bases, with 7 bases of the junction left unmatched. CDR3 in amino acids: CSVERQGLVYGYTF. The CDR3 bases are TGCAGCGTTGAACGACAGGGCCTTGTCTATGGCTACACCTTC. Looking up the rest from reference TRBV29-1 and TRBJ1-2 gives the full variable domain: SAVISQKPSRDICQRGTSLTIQCQVDSQVTMMFWYRQQPGQSLTLIATANQGSEATYESGFVIDKFPISRPNLTFSTLTVSNMSPEDSSIYLCSVERQGLVYGYTFGSGTRLTVV.

The chain recombines TRBV6-1 with TRBJ2-7; D gene uncertain. Looked up from germline, CDR1 is MNHNS and CDR2 is SASEGT. The CDR3 loop spans 13 amino acids. V lost 1 base to trimming and J lost 3 bases, with 7 bases between them. The CDR3 sequence: CASSEGAYYEQYF. Written as DNA, the CDR3 is TGTGCCAGCAGTGAAGGGGCTTACTACGAGCAGTACTTC.

The V gene is TRBV27, the J gene TRBJ1-3; D remains ambiguous. Germline V CDR1 and CDR2: MNHEY, SMNVEV (reference sequence). V was shortened by 2 bases and J by 0 bases, with 14 bases between the two germline ends. The CDR3 extends over 17 amino acids. CDR3 DNA: TGTGCCAGCAGTTTAGACGGACTTTTAAGCTCTGGAAACACCATATATTTT. It specifies CASSLDGLLSSGNTIYF.